The 29 T cell receptor beta chains below all came from one sample that was sequenced in a study of cytomegalovirus exposure and HLA in healthy donors. The study ran its PCR with 60 Vbeta and 13 Jbeta primers. Produced via immunoSEQ multiplex PCR; TCRdb's table is partial and in-frame only. The table has fewer than 200,000 clones, over 70% seen once; the top ten hold about 1.8%. The sample taken for sequencing was PBMCs. The receptors originated from a man in his forties in good health and CMV-seropositive.

This chain joins TRBV7-2 and TRBJ1-4; 10 nucleotides agree with TRBD1. Germline CDR1 reads SGHTA; CDR2 reads FQGNSA. The CDR3 sequence is 15 residues long. The V and J ends lost 5 bases and 14 bases, in that order; junction bases with no gene match: 14. The CDR3 sequence is CASSANPGQGLGLFF. For the CDR3, the DNA is TGTGCCAGCAGCGCGAATCCGGGACAGGGGTTAGGGCTGTTTTTT.

With regard to this clone: Sequence at one end of the junction differs from germline and may be a read error. V usage is TRBV7-7 and J usage is TRBJ2-2, with 9 bases aligning to TRBD1. The CDR3 is 16 amino acids. Germline lookup yields CDR1 SSHAT and CDR2 FNYEAQ (reference sequence). The CDR3 spells CASSQQGALTTGELFF. The CDR3 nucleotides are TGTGCTAGCAGCCAACAGGGGGCACTTACCACCGGGGAGCTGTTTTTT. The full variable domain, in which reference TRBV7-7 and TRBJ2-2 provide the parts outside the CDR3, is GAGVSQSPRYKVTKRGQDVTLRCDPISSHATLYWYQQALGQGPEFLTYFNYEAQPDKSGLPSDRFSAERPEGSISTLTIQRTEQRDSAMYRCASSQQGALTTGELFFGEGSRLTVL.

In its sample, this clone was seen a few times. The genes are TRBV6-6 and TRBJ2-7; 7 bases map to TRBD2. Germline V lookup: CDR1 MNHNY, CDR2 SVGAGI (reference sequence). The V gene end was trimmed by 7 bases and the J gene end by 0 bases; junction bases not matched to a gene: 6. This CDR3 region has 14 residues. CDR3 bases: TGTGCCAGCACTCGACTAGCCTCCTCCTACGAGCAGTACTTC. It specifies CASTRLASSYEQYF.

This sequence joins TRBV19 and TRBJ2-1; 7 positions match TRBD1. This CDR3 is built from 15 residues. Per the germline V gene, CDR1 is LNHDA and CDR2 is SQIVND (reference sequence). With 6 bases clipped from V and 5 bases from J, the junction kept 10 bases outside the gene matches. The CDR3 coding sequence is TGTGCCAGTAGCGTGACAGGGCCCGTGGACAATGAGCAGTTCTTC. It yields the protein CASSVTGPVDNEQFF.

The chain has TRBV6-1 and TRBJ2-5, with 10 bases matching TRBD1. Gene TRBJ2-7 matches the end of the DNA better, so the J call may be wrong. Germline CDR1 is MNHNS and CDR2 is SASEGT. This CDR3 is built from 12 residues. The CDR3: CASGQGGYEQYF. The DNA of the CDR3 is TGTGCCAGCGGACAGGGGGGCTACGAGCAGTACTTC.

The chain combines TRBV5-1 with TRBJ1-1, with 8 bases fitting TRBD1. V shed 3 bases, J shed 3 bases, and the junction held 1 base outside the gene matches. The CDR3 spans 13 residues. CDR1 and CDR2 from the germline V gene are SGHRS and YFSETQ. The CDR3 reads CASSYRGDTEAFF. DNA for the CDR3: TGCGCCAGCAGCTACAGGGGGGACACTGAAGCTTTCTTT. Based on the CDR3 plus reference TRBV5-1 and TRBJ1-1, the full variable domain is KAGVTQTPRYLIKTRGQQVTLSCSPISGHRSVSWYQQTPGQGLQFLFEYFSETQRNKGNFPGRFSGRQFSNSRSEMNVSTLELGDSALYLCASSYRGDTEAFFGQGTRLTVV.

This clone was observed a single time. The V call is TRBV27, the J call TRBJ2-5, with D perhaps TRBD1 (6 bases). The CDR3 consists of 16 residues. V was clipped by 6 bases and J by 2 bases, with 19 bases between them. Germline CDR1 is MNHEY and CDR2 is SMNVEV (reference sequence). The CDR3 DNA follows: TGTGCCAGCAGGAAAAGAACAGGGACAAGACAAGAGACCCAGTACTTC. Translating gives CASRKRTGTRQETQYF.

CDR3 amino acids: CASSLLRGEQYF. The CDR3 nucleotides read TGTGCCAGCTCACTTCTAAGGGGGGAGCAGTACTTC. The chain uses TRBV18 and TRBJ2-7, with a weak D call TRBD1 (6 bases). Trimming removed 4 bases from V and 7 bases from J, with 11 bases in between. Germline loops: CDR1 KGHSH, CDR2 LQKENI. The CDR3 totals 12 residues. Filled out from reference TRBV18 and TRBJ2-7, the complete variable domain reads NAGVMQNPRHLVRRRGQEARLRCSPMKGHSHVYWYRQLPEEGLKFMVYLQKENIIDESGMPKERFSAEFPKEGPSILRIQQVVRGDSAAYFCASSLLRGEQYFGPGTRLTVT.

The chain joins TRBV2 to TRBJ2-1; D possibly corresponds to TRBD2 (5 bases). The CDR3 contains 14 residues. The germline V gene encodes CDR1 SNHLY and CDR2 FYNNEI. V was clipped by 4 bases and J by 5 bases, with 12 bases between them. CDR3 coding DNA: TGTGCCAGCAGTGTGTCTAGCCTCAACAATGAGCAGTTCTTC. Translating it yields CASSVSSLNNEQFF.

The chain has TRBV5-1 and TRBJ2-7; possible D gene TRBD2, 6 bases. The CDR3 sequence is 16 residues long. V was cut by 6 bases and J by 1 base, with 20 bases left in between. CDR1 and CDR2 (germline): SGHRS, YFSETQ. The CDR3 coding sequence is TGCGCCAGCACCCCGGCTAGCGCCTGGGATTCCTACGAGCAGTACTTC. Protein: CASTPASAWDSYEQYF.

The chain joins TRBV4-2 to TRBJ1-5; 8 positions agree with TRBD1. The J segment lost 0 bases and the V segment lost 3 bases, leaving 1 base of the junction unmatched. This CDR3 has 15 residues. Germline CDR1 LGHNA, CDR2 YNFKEQ. The CDR3 bases are TGTGCCAGCAGCCAGGGACAGGATAGCAATCAGCCCCAGCATTTT. It encodes CASSQGQDSNQPQHF.

Comment on this clone: At one boundary the junction diverges from the germline segment, which might be a read error. The chain links TRBV7-9 to TRBJ2-1; D is possibly TRBD1 or TRBD2 (6 bases each). This CDR3 spans 19 amino acids. CDR1 is SEHNR and CDR2 is FQNEAQ in the germline V gene (reference sequence). The CDR3 DNA sequence: TGTTCCAGCAGCTTAGCGGAGGAGAAGGGGGATAGCACCTACAATGAGCAGTTCTTC. Translation gives CSSSLAEEKGDSTYNEQFF.

This clone was counted only a few times. The chain links TRBV6-4 to TRBJ1-1; the D gene is possibly TRBD1 (6 bases). With 6 bases removed from V and 1 base from J, the gap between germline ends came to 12 bases. Germline loops: CDR1 MRHNA, CDR2 SNTAGT. The CDR3 runs to 14 residues. For the CDR3, the DNA is TGTGCCAGCAGGACCGACAGGAGGAACACTGAAGCTTTCTTT. This sequence encodes CASRTDRRNTEAFF.

This rearrangement joins TRBV13 to TRBJ2-3; weak D call: TRBD1 (5 bases). Per germline, CDR1 PRHDT and CDR2 FYEKMQ (reference sequence). CDR3 size: 15 residues. V dropped 1 base and J dropped 5 bases, with 13 bases sitting between them. CDR3 residues: CASSLEKGPQDTQYF. The DNA of the CDR3 is TGTGCCAGCAGCTTAGAGAAGGGGCCCCAAGATACGCAGTATTTT.

The chain combines TRBV28 with TRBJ2-1; D gene uncertain. The CDR3 is made up of 11 amino acids. Per germline, CDR1 MDHEN and CDR2 SYDVKM. V lost 5 bases and J lost 12, with 11 bases in between. CDR3 amino acids: CASSGRRGQFF. In DNA form, the CDR3 reads TGTGCCAGCAGTGGCAGACGAGGGCAGTTCTTC.

The rearrangement joins TRBV4-2 to TRBJ2-5; TRBD1 agrees at 11 bases. The CDR3 has 15 residues. Germline values: CDR1 LGHNA, CDR2 YNFKEQ. V was pared by 4 bases and J by 3 bases, with 4 bases of the junction left unmatched. The DNA of the CDR3 is TGTGCCAGCAGCCGAACGGGACAGGGGGAAGAGACCCAGTACTTC. It translates to CASSRTGQGEETQYF.

The V and J genes are TRBV7-2 and TRBJ1-1, with D possibly matching TRBD1 (6 bases). V was cut by 2 bases and J by 2 bases, with 15 bases left in between. Germline V gene lookup returns CDR1 SGHTA and CDR2 FQGNSA. This CDR3 has 16 amino acids. The CDR3 reads CASSLQGTLLNTEAFF. The CDR3, as DNA: TGTGCCAGCAGCTTACAGGGGACCCTTCTAAACACTGAAGCTTTCTTT.

The rearrangement joins TRBV9 to TRBJ2-7; 8 bases match TRBD2. V shed 2 bases, J shed 5 bases, and the junction held 6 bases outside the gene matches. The CDR3 is 14 residues long. Per the germline V gene, CDR1 is SGDLS and CDR2 is YYNGEE. The CDR3 reads CASSVGTRGNEQYF. As DNA, the CDR3 is TGTGCCAGCAGCGTTGGGACTAGAGGTAACGAGCAGTACTTC.

This clone is a singleton in its sample. V is TRBV2 and J is TRBJ1-1; 9 positions agree with TRBD1. The CDR3 extends over 15 amino acids. Germline trimming cut 8 bases from V and 1 base from J; bases unmatched to any gene: 8. From germline, CDR1 is SNHLY and CDR2 FYNNEI. The CDR3 protein is CASSSSGQGNTEAFF. DNA for the CDR3: TGTGCCAGCTCCTCATCGGGACAGGGGAACACTGAAGCTTTCTTT.

The V gene is TRBV6-1, the J gene TRBJ1-3; tentatively, D is TRBD1 (6 bases). The germline V gene has CDR1 MNHNS and CDR2 SASEGT. The V and J ends lost 2 bases and 2 bases respectively, with 10 bases between them. The CDR3 has 15 amino acids. The CDR3 nucleotides are TGTGCCAGCAGTGAAAACAGGGCCCCTGGAAACACCATATATTTT. As protein: CASSENRAPGNTIYF.

The chain links TRBV6-6 to TRBJ2-1; TRBD2 aligns across 8 bases. V trimming: 4 bases; J trimming: 7 bases; junction bases outside the gene matches: 9. CDR1 is MNHNY, CDR2 SVGAGI, per germline (reference sequence). CDR3 length: 15 amino acids. This CDR3 reads CASSFGLAGANEQFF. The CDR3 DNA follows: TGTGCCAGCAGTTTCGGACTAGCCGGCGCTAATGAGCAGTTCTTC.

The chain combines TRBV5-4 with TRBJ2-2, with D tentatively TRBD1 (5 bases). The CDR3 runs 14 residues. In germline, CDR1 is SGHNT, CDR2 YYREEE (reference sequence). Trimming shortened V by 1 base and J by 6 bases, and 10 bases separated the two germline ends. This chain's CDR3 is CASSLYQGAGELFF. The CDR3 DNA sequence: TGTGCCAGCAGCTTGTATCAAGGGGCCGGGGAGCTGTTTTTT.

This clone showed up just once. This chain connects TRBV7-9 to TRBJ1-2, with D possibly being TRBD1 (6 bases). The CDR3 runs 16 residues. CDR1 is SEHNR, CDR2 FQNEAQ, per germline (reference sequence). Trimming stripped 3 bases from V and 1 base from J, with 15 bases between. The CDR3 protein is CASSFGGQLINYGYTF. The CDR3 DNA is TGTGCCAGCAGCTTCGGGGGGCAGCTCATTAACTATGGCTACACCTTC.

The CDR3 loop reads CASSPKTSGSYTGELFF. As DNA, the CDR3 is TGTGCCAGCAGCCCCAAGACTAGCGGGAGCTACACCGGGGAGCTGTTTTTT. The rearrangement links TRBV7-8 to TRBJ2-2, with 12 bases lining up with TRBD2. The CDR3 runs to 17 residues. The V gene's germline CDR1 is SGHVS and CDR2 FQNEAQ. The J segment lost 3 bases and the V segment lost 5 bases, leaving 7 bases of the junction unmatched. The variable domain in full, with the rest retrieved from reference TRBV7-8 and TRBJ2-2, is GAGVSQSPRYKVAKRGQDVALRCDPISGHVSLFWYQQALGQGPEFLTYFQNEAQLDKSGLPSDRFFAERPEGSVSTLKIQRTQQEDSAVYLCASSPKTSGSYTGELFFGEGSRLTVL.

This chain links TRBV5-1 with TRBJ2-5; D remains ambiguous. The ends were cut back, 2 bases at V and 3 bases at J, with 2 bases in the middle. The CDR3 spans 11 residues. CDR1 is SGHRS and CDR2 is YFSETQ in the germline V gene. CDR3 in DNA: TGCGCCAGCAGCTTTAAAGAGACCCAGTACTTC. This sequence encodes CASSFKETQYF.

The J gene is TRBJ1-5, the V gene TRBV7-9; D is ambiguous. Germline V gives CDR1 SEHNR, CDR2 FQNEAQ (reference sequence). Trimming shortened V by 3 bases and J by 6 bases, and 12 bases separated the two germline ends. The CDR3 is 14 residues long. The CDR3 loop is CASSFSGGIQPQHF. The CDR3 coding sequence is TGTGCCAGCAGCTTTTCTGGAGGGATTCAGCCCCAGCATTTT.

The chain combines TRBV7-9 with TRBJ1-2, with TRBD1 identical over 8 bases. This CDR3 contains 15 residues. CDR1 and CDR2 (germline): SEHNR, FQNEAQ (reference sequence). J lost 5 bases, V lost 5 bases, and 10 bases had no gene match. Here the CDR3 reads CASSLQQGVGYGYTF. CDR3 bases: TGTGCCAGCAGCCTGCAACAGGGGGTTGGGTATGGCTACACCTTC. The full variable domain, its missing parts supplied by reference TRBV7-9 and TRBJ1-2, is DTGVSQNPRHKITKRGQNVTFRCDPISEHNRLYWYRQTLGQGPEFLTYFQNEAQLEKSRLLSDRFSAERPKGSFSTLEIQRTEQGDSAMYLCASSLQQGVGYGYTFGSGTRLTVV.

The CDR3 DNA sequence: TGTGCCAGCAGTGATCTTTTGGGCGGGAGAGGTCCCGGGGAGCTGTTTTTT. This sequence encodes CASSDLLGGRGPGELFF. The genes are TRBV2 and TRBJ2-2; 7 positions match TRBD2. V shed 3 bases and J 6 bases; nucleotides not matched to a gene: 13. CDR3 length equals 17 residues. Germline V CDR1 and CDR2: SNHLY, FYNNEI. The full variable domain, completed using reference TRBV2 and TRBJ2-2, is EPEVTQTPSHQVTQMGQEVILRCVPISNHLYFYWYRQILGQKVEFLVSFYNNEISEKSEIFDDQFSVERPDGSNFTLKIRSTKLEDSAMYFCASSDLLGGRGPGELFFGEGSRLTVL.

V is TRBV25-1 and J is TRBJ2-1; 11 bases fit TRBD2. The V gene's germline CDR1 is MGHDK and CDR2 SYGVNS. This CDR3 region has 14 residues. The V and J ends lost 7 bases and 13 bases, in that order; junction bases with no gene match: 12. CDR3 amino acids: CASMANLAGGQQFF. DNA of the CDR3: TGTGCCAGCATGGCCAACCTAGCGGGAGGTCAACAGTTCTTC. Full variable domain (outside the CDR3, taken from reference TRBV25-1 and TRBJ2-1): EADIYQTPRYLVIGTGKKITLECSQTMGHDKMYWYQQDPGMELHLIHYSYGVNSTEKGDLSSESTVSRIRTEHFPLTLESARPSHTSQYLCASMANLAGGQQFFGPGTRLTVL.